This T cell receptor (beta chain) is drawn from a study of Ad26.COV2.S vaccination and SARS-CoV-2 variants (dated by TCRdb to about 2021). About the study as a whole: Donors in the vaccine arm were drawn from COV1001, a phase I-IIa trial of Ad26.COV2.S in healthy adults that was multicentre, randomized, double-blind and placebo-controlled. The TCR-sequenced set comprised approximately 32 samples: 19 Ad26.COV2.S vaccine recipients, 5 placebo recipients and 8 SARS-CoV-2 convalescent individuals. Dosing of Ad26.COV2.S was intramuscular, at either 5x10^10 or 1x10^11 viral particles, delivered as one shot or as two shots spaced 56 days apart. Trial participants were randomized into five groups of five, in which low-dose or high-dose Ad26.COV2.S was given once or twice, or placebo was given on both occasions. Throughout the experiments and outcome assessment, investigators stayed blinded to trial group allocation. TCRbeta repertoire sequencing served as the tool for gauging how specific and how broad the SARS-CoV-2-reactive T cell receptors were following Ad26.COV2.S vaccination. What the research found in general, with its limitations: The authors noted that the TCR breadth and depth analyses may have underestimated total T cell responses. Non-spike TCR breadth was comparable between vaccine and placebo recipients, consistent with the vaccine containing only spike. Substantial breadth of spike-specific CD8+ and CD4+ T cell responses was reported after vaccination. Ad26.COV2.S recipients had higher spike-specific TCR breadth than placebo recipients (P = 0.0014). The study lacked the statistical power to compare responses across vaccine doses or regimens.

Explained via the paper, the treatment or condition label denotes: around 19 received Ad26.COV2.S at low or high dose, single or two shots; about 5 received placebo; per-sample allocation not given. Repertoires of vaccine and placebo recipients were sequenced from samples collected on day 63 after the first injection. Cohort 1b enrolled 20 to 30 adults aged 18-55 years at a single site in Boston, USA, between 29 July and 7 August 2020. Ad26.COV2.S was a replication-incompetent adenovirus type 26 vector expressing a prefusion-stabilized SARS-CoV-2 spike protein from the original Wuhan strain. TCRbeta CDR3 regions were sequenced with the immunoSEQ Assay. After extraction, genomic DNA underwent amplification by bias-controlled multiplex PCR, followed by high-throughput sequencing. Processing in the source paper ran as follows. To quantify the absolute abundance of every unique TCRbeta CDR3 region, sequences were collapsed and filtered. Usable DNA was measured by amplifying reference genes present in all nucleated cells, and TCRbeta template counts were normalized to that usable DNA to estimate T cell fraction. Repertoire TCRs were annotated as SARS-CoV-2-specific when V gene, CDR3 amino acid sequence and J gene were exactly matched to a known reactive TCR set. The reference SARS-CoV-2 TCR set was derived from MIRA and filtered for enrichment in COVID-19-positive ImmuneCODE repertoires, a step that removed public or cross-reactive TCRs. Using the MIRA antigens, annotated TCRs were further analysed by specific ORF or by position within an ORF. Breadth was defined as annotated unique rearrangements over total unique productive rearrangements; depth was the summed frequency of those rearrangements. Two-sided Wilcoxon rank-sum tests were applied when comparing TCR breadth between groups. Imported from immuneACCESS, the table was reduced by TCRdb to in-frame sequences with V and J called. These copies leave out some clones; in studies compared against another copy, an unresolved V gene accounts for under half, and the cause of the remainder is not known. V and J calls and clone size are given by that table; D and trimming were obtained from the DNA. Here the sample has roughly 410,000 clones; 83% occur a single time. Approximately 7.8% of the sample goes to the ten largest clones.

A remark on this clone: Its antigen specificity is not known. The record has no base qualities; no much larger clone is one base away.

The CDR3 goes from the cysteine to the phenylalanine over 13 residues. Here the CDR3 DNA is all that survives: 39 bases in frame from base 1. V drops 6 bases and J drops 7 bases, leaving 15 bases in between. CDR1 and CDR2 (MNHEY, SMNVEV) derive from the germline V gene (reference sequence). Source: peripheral blood, taken in a trial of Ad26.COV2.S vaccine versus placebo. The rearranged segments are TRBV27 and TRBJ1-2; matching of 6 bases hints at TRBD1 as the D gene. This clonotype originated in a person between 18 and 60 years old who received the Ad26.COV2.S COVID-19 vaccine or a placebo. The nucleotide sequence reads as follows: TGTGCCAGCAGCTCACAGGGTTTCGGTGGCTACACCTTC. It translates as CASSSQGFGGYTF.